This T cell receptor (beta chain) was sequenced for a study of cytomegalovirus exposure and HLA in healthy donors. Trimming removed 2 bases at V and 6 bases at J, with 13 bases between. CDR1 is SGHDN and CDR2 is FVKESK in the germline V gene. The CDR3 is 14 residues long. PCR amplification relied on 60 Vbeta primers (plus 13 Jbeta primers). Sequenced by immunoSEQ multiplex PCR; TCRdb stores in-frame clones only, minus some. The profile shows 90,000 to 120,000 clones, around four fifths of them singletons. The chain has TRBV14 and TRBJ1-2; D perhaps matches TRBD1 (5 bases). Sequenced sample: PBMCs. The TCR comes from a man aged 30 to 39 in good health and CMV-seronegative. The CDR3 sequence is CASSQWARADGYTF. CDR3 in DNA: TGTGCCAGCAGCCAATGGGCCAGGGCGGATGGCTACACCTTC.